The TCR beta chain under discussion was sequenced for a study of T cell repertoires in cytomegalovirus infection. Background on the study: Public TCR beta signatures provided an indication of both CMV infection and a matching HLA type. Findings of the study overall: The ex vivo response showed dominance by HLA-C-restricted CMV-specific TCR beta clonotypes. Identification of carriers of CMV plus the relevant HLA was achieved through cumulative public TCR beta family frequency.

MiXCR, applied by TCRdb to the reads, yields one record per CDR3 protein. The table includes 300,000 or so distinct CDR3 sequences, roughly 23% detected once. This CDR3 region has 16 residues. V gave up 1 base and J gave up 7 bases, with 16 bases separating them. In germline, CDR1 is SNHLY, CDR2 FYNNEI. A few counts support this clonotype. Its antigen is as yet unknown. Sequenced material: PBMCs. This TCR was sampled from a human donor in good health (CMV status not recorded). Some clones in this sample may be carry-over from other donors' samples. This chain links TRBV2 with TRBJ2-2; no clear D gene. CDR3 DNA: TGTGCCAGCAGTGAAGAGTCCAATCATAGGATCGGGGAGCTGTTTTTT. Protein: CASSEESNHRIGELFF. Drawing the rest from reference TRBV2 and TRBJ2-2, the complete variable domain is EPEVTQTPSHQVTQMGQEVILRCVPISNHLYFYWYRQILGQKVEFLVSFYNNEISEKSEIFDDQFSVERPDGSNFTLKIRSTKLEDSAMYFCASSEESNHRIGELFFGEGSRLTVL.